A single sample gave rise to the 14 T cell receptor beta chains below, sequenced in a study of Tregs in tolerant kidney transplant recipients. Related graft donors supplied nonmyeloablative bone marrow transplants, and mixed chimerism was transient. Some clones are missing from TCRdb's copy, which holds only in-frame ones; the method was immunoSEQ multiplex PCR. The table lists roughly 15,000 clones, with roughly 4% in the top ten. The specimen was CD4+ T cells from blood (PBMCs), collected 12 months after the transplant. The receptors here all came from a human patient who received a combined kidney and bone marrow transplant. These T cells may partly come from the graft donor.

Concerning this clone itself: With the read ending 3 residues before the CDR3 end, the germline J gene is used to fill in that end. The chain employs TRBV4-1 and TRBJ2-7; the D gene is possibly TRBD2 (5 bases). V lost 2 bases, J lost 4 bases, and 18 bases lay in between. Per the germline V gene, CDR1 is MGHRA and CDR2 is YSYEKL. The CDR3 runs to 16 residues. The chain's CDR3 is CASSQNPGLARYEQYF. CDR3 DNA, as far as it was read: TGCGCCAGCAGCCAAAACCCCGGACTCGCGAGATACGAG.

In the case of this clone: The CDR3 end is not reached by the read, which stops 3 residues before it; the germline J gene fills it in. The chain employs TRBV11-2 and TRBJ2-2, with a tentative D call TRBD2 (7 bases). The CDR3 consists of 15 residues. Trimming stripped 6 bases from V and 3 bases from J, with 14 bases between. Per the germline V gene, CDR1 is SGHAT and CDR2 is FQNNGV. CDR3 bases read: TGTGCCAGCAGTCAGTCGGGGGGCCACACCGGGGAG. This codes for CASSQSGGHTGE. The complete CDR3 reads CASSQSGGHTGELFF.

As to this clone: The read stops 3 residues short of the end of the CDR3; the missing end is completed from the germline J gene. The J gene is TRBJ2-3, the V gene TRBV4-1; D is unclear. Germline CDR1 and CDR2: MGHRA and YSYEKL. The CDR3 is made up of 16 amino acids. The V gene lost 3 bases and the J gene lost 0 bases, with 13 bases spanning the gap. CDR3 sequence: CASSQIAFSSTDTQYF. Incomplete CDR3 DNA: TGCGCCAGCAGCCAGATAGCTTTCTCGAGCACAGATACG.

To note about this clone: Read coverage stops 3 residues before the CDR3 terminus; the germline J gene supplies the remainder. The rearrangement links TRBV5-1 to TRBJ1-4; 11 nucleotides match TRBD1. Germline V lookup: CDR1 SGHRS, CDR2 YFSETQ. V shed 4 bases and J 3 bases; nucleotides not matched to a gene: 8. The CDR3 runs to 17 residues. The CDR3 bases that were read are TGCGCCAGCAGCGCAGGACAGGGGGCTTATTCTAATGAAAAA. Its translation: CASSAGQGAYSNEK. The entire CDR3 sequence reads CASSAGQGAYSNEKLFF.

A remark on this clone: The read is 3 residues too short to cover the CDR3 end, so that end is filled in from the germline J gene. This chain joins TRBV6-2 or TRBV6-3 and TRBJ1-1, with 8 bases matching TRBD1. The CDR3 is 16 amino acids. The V gene end was trimmed by 2 bases and the J gene end by 0 bases; junction bases not matched to a gene: 5. Germline values: CDR1 MNHEY, CDR2 SVGEGT. The CDR3 sequence: CASSYTPTGVNTEAFF. CDR3 bases read: TGTGCCAGCAGTTACACACCGACAGGGGTGAACACTGAA.

As concerns this clone: Read data end 3 residues before the CDR3 end; the end is taken from the germline J gene. The genes are TRBV20-1 and TRBJ2-3; TRBD2 might be the D (6 bases). Germline assignment: CDR1 DFQATT and CDR2 SNEGSKA (reference sequence). The CDR3 length is 13 residues. The CDR3 bases that were read are TGCAGTGCTAGAGATCTAACTAGCTCAACG. Its translation is CSARDLTSST. In full, the CDR3 reads CSARDLTSSTQYF.

In terms of frequency, this clone is medium-sized. The read stops 3 residues short of the end of the CDR3; the missing end is completed from the germline J gene. The chain recombines TRBV20-1 with TRBJ2-1, with 8 bases that match TRBD1. The CDR3 runs to 15 residues. Germline V lookup: CDR1 DFQATT, CDR2 SNEGSKA (reference sequence). V shed 5 bases and J 2 bases; nucleotides not matched to a gene: 8. The CDR3 DNA, read in part, is TGCAGTGCTCACACTGACAGGGGCCCCTACAATGAG. Amino acid sequence: CSAHTDRGPYNE. The whole CDR3 is CSAHTDRGPYNEQFF.

This clone ranks as medium-sized in terms of frequency. The observed sequence ends 3 residues before the CDR3 terminus, with the missing tail filled in from the germline J gene. This chain connects TRBV20-1 to TRBJ2-1; 9 bases line up with TRBD2. The CDR3 extends over 15 amino acids. Germline CDR1 DFQATT, CDR2 SNEGSKA (reference sequence). The ends lost 0 bases at V and 6 bases at J; junction bases unmatched: 6. Incomplete CDR3 DNA: TGCAGTGCTAGAGATCCAGGGACTAGCCCCAATGAG. Translation: CSARDPGTSPNE. The entire CDR3 reads CSARDPGTSPNEQFF.

About this clone: The CDR3 extends 3 residues past the end of the read, so its final part is completed from the germline J gene. The gene calls are TRBV7-6 and TRBJ2-7, with TRBD1 matching 7 bases. The germline gives CDR1 SGHVS, CDR2 FNYEAQ. This CDR3 contains 14 residues. J lost 1 base, V lost 0 bases, and 0 bases had no gene match. CDR3 DNA, as far as it was read: TGTGCCAGCAGCTTAGCGGACAGGTCCTACGAG. Translation: CASSLADRSYE. The CDR3 in its entirety is CASSLADRSYEQYF.

This chain's CDR3 is CASSSQGYTGELFF. The CDR3 DNA, read in part, is TGCGCCAGCAGTTCTCAGGGGTACACCGGGGAG. This chain uses TRBV5-1 with TRBJ2-2; D may be TRBD1 (6 bases). Read data end 3 residues before the CDR3 end; the end is taken from the germline J gene. The CDR3 has 14 residues. V was pared by 5 bases and J by 3 bases, with 11 bases between. The germline V gene has CDR1 SGHRS and CDR2 YFSETQ.

This clone is called medium-sized (0.01 to 0.1%) based on its frequency. The missing CDR3 end, 3 residues past where the read stops, is filled in from the germline J gene. The chain uses TRBV7-2 and TRBJ2-5, with D unclear. V was clipped by 4 bases and J by 5 bases, with 14 bases between them. The CDR3 consists of 14 residues. Per the germline V gene, CDR1 is SGHTA and CDR2 is FQGNSA. The CDR3 bases that were read are TGTGCCAGCAGCTCACTGGTCTTTGGTGAGACC. Protein product: CASSSLVFGET. The full CDR3 reads CASSSLVFGETQYF.

Considering frequency, this clone is medium-sized (0.01 to 0.1%). The CDR3 end is not reached by the read, which stops 3 residues before it; the germline J gene fills it in. V gene TRBV5-1 combines with J gene TRBJ2-3, with TRBD1 matching 10 bases. Germline V gene lookup returns CDR1 SGHRS and CDR2 YFSETQ. V lost 5 bases and J lost 7; bases outside the gene matches: 13. CDR3 length: 16 residues. CDR3 loop: CASSPTGGQGIYTQYF. CDR3 DNA, as far as it was read: TGCGCCAGCAGTCCTACTGGGGGACAGGGGATCTATACG.

The sequenced part of the CDR3 DNA is TGTGCCAGCTCACCACTACCAGCGGGAGACCACGAG. Translation: CASSPLPAGDHE. In full, the CDR3 is CASSPLPAGDHEQYF. The genes are TRBV18 and TRBJ2-7; 8 bases align to TRBD2. The CDR3 end is not reached by the read, which stops 3 residues before it; the germline J gene fills it in. The CDR3 contains 15 residues. The germline gives CDR1 KGHSH, CDR2 LQKENI. V was clipped by 1 base and J by 5 bases; unmatched bases: 7.

For this clone: The read stops 3 residues short of the end of the CDR3; the missing end is completed from the germline J gene. The chain employs TRBV5-4 and TRBJ2-1; a weak D match, TRBD2 (5 bases). Trimming left V 1 base short and J 3 bases short, with 8 bases between. The CDR3 length is 14 residues. Germline lookup yields CDR1 SGHNT and CDR2 YYREEE (reference sequence). CDR3 DNA, as far as it was read: TGTGCCAGCAGCTTGCGTACTAGCTACAATGAG. This gives the protein CASSLRTSYNE. The entire CDR3 sequence reads CASSLRTSYNEQFF.